This TCR beta chain was identified during a study of CD8 T cells in ankylosing spondylitis. Whole-study results and caveats: Apparently characteristic of ankylosing spondylitis blood was a TCR beta motif (fewer than 10 highly homologous variants). Several of the motif variants were reported before in synovial fluid and blood from reactive arthritis. In ankylosing spondylitis patients, matched synovial fluid reportedly showed significant enrichment of disease-linked clones.

With regard to this clonotype: The antigen is unknown.

Trimming left V 3 bases short and J 5 bases short, with 8 bases between. The CDR3 totals 13 residues. CDR1 and CDR2 (germline): SNHLY, FYNNEI. TCRdb itself ran the 5' RACE reads through MiXCR, one entry per CDR3 protein. This table has under 850,000 distinct CDR3 sequences, around 17% appearing once. V is TRBV2 and J is TRBJ2-1; D not resolved. This TCR was recovered from a male donor with ankylosing spondylitis. The sequenced sample consisted of blood, either unsorted or a sorted T cell fraction (not recorded which). CDR3 sequence: CASSDVADNEQFF. CDR3 DNA: TGTGCCAGCAGTGACGTGGCAGACAATGAGCAGTTCTTC.